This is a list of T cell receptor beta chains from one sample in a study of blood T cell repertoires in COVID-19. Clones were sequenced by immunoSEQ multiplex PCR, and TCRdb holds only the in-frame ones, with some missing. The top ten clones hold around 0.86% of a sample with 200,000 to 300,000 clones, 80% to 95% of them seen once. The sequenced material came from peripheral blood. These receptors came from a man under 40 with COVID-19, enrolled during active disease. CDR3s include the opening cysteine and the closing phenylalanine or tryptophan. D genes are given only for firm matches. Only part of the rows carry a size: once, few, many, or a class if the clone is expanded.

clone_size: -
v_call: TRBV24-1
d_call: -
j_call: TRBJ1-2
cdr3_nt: TGTGCCACCAGTGATGCGACAGAGAGCGTTGGCTACACCTTC
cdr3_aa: CATSDATESVGYTF

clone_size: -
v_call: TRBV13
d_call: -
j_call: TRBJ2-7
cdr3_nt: TGTGCCAGCAGCTTAGAAGCCCGTCCCTACGAGCAGTACTTC
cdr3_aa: CASSLEARPYEQYF

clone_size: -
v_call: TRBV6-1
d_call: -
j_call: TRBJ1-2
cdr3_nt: TGTGCCAGCAGTGATCGGCAGGGCCGCGATGGCTACACCTTC
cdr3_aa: CASSDRQGRDGYTF

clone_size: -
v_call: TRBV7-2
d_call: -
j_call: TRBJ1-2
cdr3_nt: TGTGCCAGCAGCCCCGCACAGAGCATCTATGGCTACACCTTC
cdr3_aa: CASSPAQSIYGYTF

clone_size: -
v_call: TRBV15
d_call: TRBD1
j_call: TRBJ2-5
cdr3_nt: TGTGCCACCAGCAGAGATAGGGGACAGGGACGGGAGACCCAGTACTTC
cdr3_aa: CATSRDRGQGRETQYF

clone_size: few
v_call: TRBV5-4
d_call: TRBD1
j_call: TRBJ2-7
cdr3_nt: TGTGCCAGCAGCCCCCGGACAGGGTCCAACGAGCAGTACTTC
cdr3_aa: CASSPRTGSNEQYF

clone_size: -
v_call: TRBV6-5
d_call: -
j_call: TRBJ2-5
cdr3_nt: TGTGCCAGCAGTTTCCAATCAGGGTTGGTAGGAGAGACCCAGTACTTC
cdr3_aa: CASSFQSGLVGETQYF

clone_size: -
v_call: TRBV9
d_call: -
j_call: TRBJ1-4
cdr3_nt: TGTGCCAGCAGCGTGACACCTAATAATGAAAAACTGTTTTTT
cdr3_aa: CASSVTPNNEKLFF

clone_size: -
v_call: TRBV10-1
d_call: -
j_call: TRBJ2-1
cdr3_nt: TGCGCCAGCAGTAAACAGGAAAGTGAGCAGTTCTTC
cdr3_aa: CASSKQESEQFF

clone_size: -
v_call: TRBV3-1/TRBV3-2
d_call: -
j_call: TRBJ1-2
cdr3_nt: TGTGCCAGCAGCCAACAGGATTGGGGGGGAGGCTACACCTTC
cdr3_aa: CASSQQDWGGGYTF

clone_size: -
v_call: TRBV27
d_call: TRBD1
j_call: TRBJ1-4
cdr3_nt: TGTGCCAGCAGTCATGGACAGGGGGCAAATGAAAAACTGTTTTTT
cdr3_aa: CASSHGQGANEKLFF

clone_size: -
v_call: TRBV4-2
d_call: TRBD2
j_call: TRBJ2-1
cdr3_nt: TGTGCCAGCAGCCAAGATCAACTAGCGGGTGGGGGCCGGGAGCAGTTCTTC
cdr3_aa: CASSQDQLAGGGREQFF

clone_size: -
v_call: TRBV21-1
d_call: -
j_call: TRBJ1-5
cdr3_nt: TGTGCCAGCAGCAAAGTAACCAGGGGGAATCAGCCCCAGCATTTT
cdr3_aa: CASSKVTRGNQPQHF

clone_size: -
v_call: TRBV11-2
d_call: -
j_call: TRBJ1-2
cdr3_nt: TGTGCCAGCAGCGCTACAATAGGGGACTATGGCTACACCTTC
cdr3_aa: CASSATIGDYGYTF

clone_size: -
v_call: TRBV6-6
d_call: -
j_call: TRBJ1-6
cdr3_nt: TGTGCCAGCACCCTCTACGGTACCTATAATTCACCCCTCCACTTT
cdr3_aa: CASTLYGTYNSPLHF

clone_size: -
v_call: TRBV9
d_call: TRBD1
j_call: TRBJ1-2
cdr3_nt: TGTGCCAGCAGCCACTCAGGGGGCAGGGATGGCTACACCTTC
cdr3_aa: CASSHSGGRDGYTF

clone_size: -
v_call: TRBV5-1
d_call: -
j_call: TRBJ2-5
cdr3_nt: TGCGCCAGCAGCTTGGCCAGTCAGGGAGAGACCCAGTACTTC
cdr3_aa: CASSLASQGETQYF

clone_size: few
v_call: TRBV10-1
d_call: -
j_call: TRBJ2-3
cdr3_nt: TGCGCCAGCAGTGAGTCGTTGGGAGTCCGCACAGATACGCAGTATTTT
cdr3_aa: CASSESLGVRTDTQYF

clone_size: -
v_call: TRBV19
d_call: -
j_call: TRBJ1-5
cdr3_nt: TGTGCCAGTAGCCCCGGGACTCCAGGTTCCAATCAGCCCCAGCATTTT
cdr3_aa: CASSPGTPGSNQPQHF

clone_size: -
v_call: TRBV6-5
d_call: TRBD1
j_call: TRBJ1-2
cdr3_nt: TGTGCCAGCAACGACAGGGGCAGGAGCTATGGCTACACCTTC
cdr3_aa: CASNDRGRSYGYTF

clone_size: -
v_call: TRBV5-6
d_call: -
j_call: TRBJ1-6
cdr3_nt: TGTGCCAGCAGCTTTGGGCCGAATAATTCACCCCTCCACTTT
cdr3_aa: CASSFGPNNSPLHF

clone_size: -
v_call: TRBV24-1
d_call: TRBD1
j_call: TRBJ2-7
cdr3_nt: TGTGCCACCAGCAATCCCGGGACAGGCCCCTACGAGCAGTACTTC
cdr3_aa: CATSNPGTGPYEQYF

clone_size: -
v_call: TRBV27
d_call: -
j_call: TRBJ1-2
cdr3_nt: TGTGCCAGCAGTTTATTTTTGGGCACCTTACTAGCTAACTATGGCTACACCTTC
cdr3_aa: CASSLFLGTLLANYGYTF

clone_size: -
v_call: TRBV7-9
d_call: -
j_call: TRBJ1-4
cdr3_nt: TGTGCCAGCAGCTTAAGTACGGGGAATGAAAAACTGTTTTTT
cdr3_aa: CASSLSTGNEKLFF

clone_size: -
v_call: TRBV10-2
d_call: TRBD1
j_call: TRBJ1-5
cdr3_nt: TGCGCCAGCAGTGGGGGACAGCATCAGCCCCAGCATTTT
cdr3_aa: CASSGGQHQPQHF

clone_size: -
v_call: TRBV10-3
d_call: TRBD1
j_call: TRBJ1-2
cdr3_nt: TGTGCCATCACCCCGGGACAGGGGGCCTATGGCTACACCTTC
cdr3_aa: CAITPGQGAYGYTF

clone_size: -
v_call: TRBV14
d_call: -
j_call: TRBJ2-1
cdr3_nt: TGTGCCAGCAGCCAAGAATATCCCTTGCGGGTCGCGAGCGATGAGCAGTTCTTC
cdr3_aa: CASSQEYPLRVASDEQFF

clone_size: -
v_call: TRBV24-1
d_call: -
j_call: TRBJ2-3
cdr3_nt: TGTGCCACCAGTGATTCCGGGACTCAGAAGTCCACAGATACGCAGTATTTT
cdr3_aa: CATSDSGTQKSTDTQYF

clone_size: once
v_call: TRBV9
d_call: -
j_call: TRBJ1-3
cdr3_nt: TGTGCCAGCAGCCCTCCTGAGGGCCATGGAAACACCATATATTTT
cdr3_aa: CASSPPEGHGNTIYF

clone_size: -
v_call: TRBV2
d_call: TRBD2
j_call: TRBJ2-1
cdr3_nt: TGTGCCAGCAGTGTATTAAGGACTAGAGGCTCCTACAATGAGCAGTTCTTC
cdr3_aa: CASSVLRTRGSYNEQFF

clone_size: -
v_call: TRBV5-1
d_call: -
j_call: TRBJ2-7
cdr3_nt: TGCGCCAGCAGCTTGGTCCGGGGATCCTACGAGCAGTACTTC
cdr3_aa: CASSLVRGSYEQYF

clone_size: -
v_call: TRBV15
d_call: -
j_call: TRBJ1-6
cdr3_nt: TGTGCCACCAGCACCTCCGACAGACCCTATAATTCACCCCTCCACTTT
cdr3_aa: CATSTSDRPYNSPLHF

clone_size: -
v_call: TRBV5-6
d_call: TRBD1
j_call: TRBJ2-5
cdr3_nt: TGTGCCAGCAGCAGGGACAGGGGTAATGAGGAGACCCAGTACTTC
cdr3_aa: CASSRDRGNEETQYF

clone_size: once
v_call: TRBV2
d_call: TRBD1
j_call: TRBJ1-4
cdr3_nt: TGTGCCAGCAGAACAGGGGAAGGGAGAAAACTGTTTTTT
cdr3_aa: CASRTGEGRKLFF

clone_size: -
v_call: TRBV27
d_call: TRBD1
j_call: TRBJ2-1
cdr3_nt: TGTGCCAGCAGTTTAGGGGTTTGGGACAGGTCTGTCGATGAGCAGTTCTTC
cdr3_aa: CASSLGVWDRSVDEQFF

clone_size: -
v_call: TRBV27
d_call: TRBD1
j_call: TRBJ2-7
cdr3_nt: TGTGCCAGCAGTCCCGGGACAGGGGGCTACGAGCAGTACTTC
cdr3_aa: CASSPGTGGYEQYF

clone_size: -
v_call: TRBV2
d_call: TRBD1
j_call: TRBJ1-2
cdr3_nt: TGTGCCAGCAGTGGACAGGGGGCGAGATATGGCTACACCTTC
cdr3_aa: CASSGQGARYGYTF

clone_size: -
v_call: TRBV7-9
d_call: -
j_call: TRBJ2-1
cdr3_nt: TGTGCCAGCAGCCCCCACAGGTCTACCCTTGGAAATGAGCAGTTCTTC
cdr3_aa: CASSPHRSTLGNEQFF

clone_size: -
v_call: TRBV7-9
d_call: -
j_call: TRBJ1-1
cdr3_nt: TGTGCCAGCAGCTTAGGTGGCAAAATGAACACTGAAGCTTTCTTT
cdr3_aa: CASSLGGKMNTEAFF

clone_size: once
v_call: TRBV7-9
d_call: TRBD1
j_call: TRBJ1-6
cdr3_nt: TGTGCCAGCAGCTGGCAGGGGGCAGAGGCACCCCTCCACTTT
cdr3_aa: CASSWQGAEAPLHF

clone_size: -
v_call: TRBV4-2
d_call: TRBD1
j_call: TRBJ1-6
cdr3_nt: TGTGCCAGCAGCCAAGACGAGGGGGCGAATAATTCACCCCTCCACTTT
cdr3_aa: CASSQDEGANNSPLHF

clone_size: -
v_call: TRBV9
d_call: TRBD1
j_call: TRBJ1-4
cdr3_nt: TGTGCCAGCAGCCCCCGGGGACAGAGAAATGAAAAACTGTTTTTT
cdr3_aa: CASSPRGQRNEKLFF

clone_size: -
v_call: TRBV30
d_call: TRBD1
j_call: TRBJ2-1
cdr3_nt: TGTGCCTGGAGCAGAGGGACAGGCAGGGAGTACTACAATGAGCAGTTCTTC
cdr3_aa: CAWSRGTGREYYNEQFF

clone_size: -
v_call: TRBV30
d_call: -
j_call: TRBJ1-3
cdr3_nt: TGTGCCTGGGGACCGCGGAGATCTGGAAACACCATATATTTT
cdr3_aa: CAWGPRRSGNTIYF

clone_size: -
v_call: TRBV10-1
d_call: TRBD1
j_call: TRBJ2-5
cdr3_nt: TGCGCCAGCAGTGAGTACAGGGGGCCGAACCAAGAGACCCAGTACTTC
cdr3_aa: CASSEYRGPNQETQYF

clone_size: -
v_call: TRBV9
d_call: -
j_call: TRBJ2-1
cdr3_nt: TGTGCCAGCAGCGTAGCGGCCTACAATGAGCAGTTCTTC
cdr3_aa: CASSVAAYNEQFF

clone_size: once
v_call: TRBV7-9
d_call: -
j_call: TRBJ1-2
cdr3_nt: TGTGCCAGCAGCTGGCAGACTGAGGGCTACACCTTC
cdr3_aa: CASSWQTEGYTF

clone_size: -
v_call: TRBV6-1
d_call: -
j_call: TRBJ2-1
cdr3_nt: TGTGCCAGCAGTGAGAGGCCCTACAATGAGCAGTTCTTC
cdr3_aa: CASSERPYNEQFF

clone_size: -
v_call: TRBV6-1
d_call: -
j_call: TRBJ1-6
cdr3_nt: TGTGCCAGCAGTGAACAGGGGCGGCAGAAGTCACCCCTCCACTTT
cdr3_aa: CASSEQGRQKSPLHF

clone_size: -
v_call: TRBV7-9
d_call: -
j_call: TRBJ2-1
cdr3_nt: TGTGCCAGCAGCTTAGTCCTGAATGAGCAGTTCTTC
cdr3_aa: CASSLVLNEQFF

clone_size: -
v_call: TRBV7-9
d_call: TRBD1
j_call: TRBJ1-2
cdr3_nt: TGTGCCAGCAGCCCCCAAGCGGGGACAGGGCCCTATGGCTACACCTTC
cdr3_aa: CASSPQAGTGPYGYTF

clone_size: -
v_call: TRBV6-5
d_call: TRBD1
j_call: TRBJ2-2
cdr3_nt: TGTGCCAGCAGGCGGGACAGGGACACCGGGGAGCTGTTTTTT
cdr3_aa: CASRRDRDTGELFF

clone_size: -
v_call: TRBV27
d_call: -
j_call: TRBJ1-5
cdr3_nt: TGTGCCAGCGGAAACAGGGGCAATCAGCCCCAGCATTTT
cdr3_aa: CASGNRGNQPQHF

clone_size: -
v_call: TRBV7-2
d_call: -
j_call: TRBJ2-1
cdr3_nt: TGTGCCAGCAGCTTGGATAGGGGTTTCTACAATGAGCAGTTCTTC
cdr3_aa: CASSLDRGFYNEQFF

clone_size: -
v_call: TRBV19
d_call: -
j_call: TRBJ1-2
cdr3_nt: TGTGCCAGTATGGGAGGATCCTATGGCTACACCTTC
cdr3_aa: CASMGGSYGYTF